The 13 T cell receptor beta chains below all came from one sample that was sequenced in a study of memory B cells and T cells in multiple sclerosis. Measured with immunoSEQ multiplex PCR; TCRdb has only the in-frame clones, and not every one. The sample lists tens of thousands of clones, about 82% occurring once. Their cognate antigens are unknown. Separate sequencing covered autoproliferating (CFSE-dim) and non-proliferating (CFSE-high) T cells from stimulus-free culture. Cultures began with some 49 million CFSE-labeled PBMCs, unstimulated for roughly seven days, with replicate wells pooled. The sequenced sample consisted of PBMCs from blood kept in culture. The receptors derive from a human donor with multiple sclerosis.

The chain joins TRBV2 to TRBJ1-2; D ambiguous. Germline assignment: CDR1 SNHLY and CDR2 FYNNEI. Trimming took off 5 bases at V and 8 bases at J, with 6 bases between the two ends. CDR3 size: 10 residues. The CDR3 sequence: CASSFRGYTF. The CDR3 DNA reads TGTGCCAGCAGTTTTCGGGGCTACACCTTC.

The V call is TRBV10-3, the J call TRBJ2-7, with D unresolved. Germline V gene data show CDR1 as ENHRY and CDR2 as SYGVKD. The CDR3 is made up of 12 amino acids. V lost 6 bases and J lost 2, with 8 bases in between. The CDR3 sequence: CAIRAGAYEQYF. CDR3 DNA: TGTGCCATCAGGGCCGGAGCCTACGAGCAGTACTTC.

J is TRBJ2-2 and V is TRBV11-2; no reliable D call. V was pared by 0 bases and J by 7 bases, with 6 bases between. This CDR3 spans 13 amino acids. From germline, CDR1 is SGHAT and CDR2 FQNNGV. The CDR3 sequence: CASSLDPRGELFF. Here the CDR3 DNA reads TGTGCCAGCAGCTTAGACCCGCGCGGGGAGCTGTTTTTT.

The rearrangement links TRBV5-1 to TRBJ2-7, with a possible D match to TRBD2 (6 bases). The CDR3 has 12 residues. From germline, CDR1 is SGHRS and CDR2 YFSETQ. Trimming stripped 4 bases from V and 6 bases from J, with 11 bases between. The CDR3 is CASSPDSGEQYF. The CDR3 DNA reads TGCGCCAGCAGCCCCGATAGCGGCGAGCAGTACTTC. The full variable domain, rest sourced from reference TRBV5-1 and TRBJ2-7, is KAGVTQTPRYLIKTRGQQVTLSCSPISGHRSVSWYQQTPGQGLQFLFEYFSETQRNKGNFPGRFSGRQFSNSRSEMNVSTLELGDSALYLCASSPDSGEQYFGPGTRLTVT.

This sequence joins TRBV5-1 and TRBJ1-5; D gene uncertain. V dropped 2 bases and J dropped 4 bases, with 13 bases sitting between them. This CDR3 comprises 15 residues. Germline V gene sequence: CDR1 SGHRS, CDR2 YFSETQ. CDR3 region: CASSLGVGSNQPQHF. CDR3 sequence (DNA): TGCGCCAGCAGCTTAGGAGTGGGATCTAATCAGCCCCAGCATTTT.

This sequence joins TRBV6-1 and TRBJ1-4; no clear D. The ends were cut back, 2 bases at V and 3 bases at J, with 10 bases in the middle. CDR1 and CDR2 (germline): MNHNS, SASEGT. The CDR3 covers 15 residues. CDR3 DNA sequence: TGTGCCAGCAGTGAACGGGCCGCTCCTAATGAAAAACTGTTTTTT. Translation gives CASSERAAPNEKLFF.

V gene TRBV6-1 combines with J gene TRBJ2-1; TRBD2 matches at 13 bases. CDR3 length equals 15 residues. Germline V CDR1 and CDR2: MNHNS, SASEGT. J gave up 7 bases and V 3 bases, and 3 bases lay outside the gene matches. The CDR3 region has the DNA TGTGCCAGCAGTGATGTGGGACTAGCGGGAAATGAGCAGTTCTTC. It yields the protein CASSDVGLAGNEQFF.

This chain connects TRBV2 to TRBJ1-6, with a possible D match to TRBD1 (5 bases). Trimming removed 5 bases at V and 9 bases at J, with 14 bases between. The CDR3 totals 14 residues. CDR1 is SNHLY and CDR2 is FYNNEI in the germline V gene. The CDR3, as DNA: TGTGCCAGCAGTTCAGACAGAGTTGGTTCACCCCTCCACTTT. It encodes CASSSDRVGSPLHF.

In the case of this clone: A read error may account for a junction end that differs from germline. The rearrangement joins TRBV5-4 to TRBJ2-4; 7 nucleotides line up with TRBD2. Looked up from germline, CDR1 is SGHNT and CDR2 is YYREEE (reference sequence). The CDR3 extends over 14 amino acids. The CDR3 region has the DNA TGTGCCAACAGCCCGGGAGGTTTCCGGAACATTCAGTACTTC. As protein: CANSPGGFRNIQYF. Using reference TRBV5-4 and TRBJ2-4 for the parts outside the CDR3, the full variable domain is ETGVTQSPTHLIKTRGQQVTLRCSSQSGHNTVSWYQQALGQGPQFIFQYYREEENGRGNFPPRFSGLQFPNYSSELNVNALELDDSALYLCANSPGGFRNIQYFGAGTRLSVL.

The chain links TRBV9 to TRBJ2-5, with D perhaps matching TRBD2 (5 bases). The CDR3 length is 14 residues. CDR1 and CDR2 from the germline V gene are SGDLS and YYNGEE. Trimming removed 0 bases from V and 5 bases from J, with 11 bases in between. For the CDR3, the DNA is TGTGCCAGCAGCGTAGGAGGGTCAGCTGAGACCCAGTACTTC. Translated, it gives CASSVGGSAETQYF. The full variable domain, in which reference TRBV9 and TRBJ2-5 provide the parts outside the CDR3, is DSGVTQTPKHLITATGQRVTLRCSPRSGDLSVYWYQQSLDQGLQFLIQYYNGEERAKGNILERFSAQQFPDLHSELNLSSLELGDSALYFCASSVGGSAETQYFGPGTRLLVL.

The chain joins TRBV14 to TRBJ1-1, with 9 bases fitting TRBD1. J gave up 4 bases and V 1 base, and 4 bases lay outside the gene matches. CDR3 length: 15 residues. Germline CDR1 and CDR2: SGHDN and FVKESK. CDR3 nucleotide sequence: TGTGCCAGCAGCCAAGGGGGACAGGGCGGCACTGAAGCTTTCTTT. Translation gives CASSQGGQGGTEAFF.

The chain joins TRBV28 to TRBJ2-7, with TRBD1 matching 9 bases. Germline values: CDR1 MDHEN, CDR2 SYDVKM. The CDR3 is made up of 15 amino acids. Trimming cost V 5 bases and J 5 bases; bases outside gene matches: 10. CDR3 in amino acids: CASSLTGQGTDEQYF. DNA for the CDR3: TGTGCCAGCAGTCTAACCGGACAGGGGACGGACGAGCAGTACTTC.

This chain connects TRBV11-3 to TRBJ1-1, with D possibly matching TRBD1 (6 bases). Germline CDR1 is SGHNT and CDR2 is YENEEA. Trimming removed 5 bases at V and 0 bases at J, with 16 bases between. The CDR3 runs to 16 residues. The DNA for the CDR3 is TGTGCCAGCAGCCAGGGACCGGGACACTTGAACACTGAAGCTTTCTTT. Amino acid sequence: CASSQGPGHLNTEAFF. The full variable domain, completed using reference TRBV11-3 and TRBJ1-1, is EAGVVQSPRYKIIEKKQPVAFWCNPISGHNTLYWYLQNLGQGPELLIRYENEEAVDDSQLPKDRFSAERLKGVDSTLKIQPAELGDSAVYLCASSQGPGHLNTEAFFGQGTRLTVV.